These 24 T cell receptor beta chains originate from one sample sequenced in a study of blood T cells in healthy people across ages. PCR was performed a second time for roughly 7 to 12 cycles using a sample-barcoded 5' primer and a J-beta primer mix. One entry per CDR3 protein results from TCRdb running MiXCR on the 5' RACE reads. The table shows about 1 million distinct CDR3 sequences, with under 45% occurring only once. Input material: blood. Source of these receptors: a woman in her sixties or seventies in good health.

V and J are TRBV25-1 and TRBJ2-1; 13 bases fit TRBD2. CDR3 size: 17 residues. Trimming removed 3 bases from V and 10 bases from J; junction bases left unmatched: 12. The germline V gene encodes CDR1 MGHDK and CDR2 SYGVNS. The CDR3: CASSEPSLGLAGDEQFF. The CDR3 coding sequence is TGTGCCAGCAGTGAGCCCAGTTTAGGACTAGCGGGAGACGAGCAGTTCTTC.

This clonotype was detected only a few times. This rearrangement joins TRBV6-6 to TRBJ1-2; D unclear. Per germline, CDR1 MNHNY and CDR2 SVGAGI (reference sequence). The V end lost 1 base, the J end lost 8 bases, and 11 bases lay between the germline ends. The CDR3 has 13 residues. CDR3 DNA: TGTGCCAGCAGTTACTTGGAGGGTCAAGGCTACACCTTC. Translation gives CASSYLEGQGYTF.

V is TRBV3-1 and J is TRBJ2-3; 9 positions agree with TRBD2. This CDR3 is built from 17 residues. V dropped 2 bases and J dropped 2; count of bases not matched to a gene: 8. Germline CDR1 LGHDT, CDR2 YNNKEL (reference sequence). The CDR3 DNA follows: TGTGCCAGCAGCCAAACCTATAGCGGGAGCTTCACAGATACGCAGTATTTT. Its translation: CASSQTYSGSFTDTQYF.

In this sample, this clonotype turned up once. This chain's CDR3 is CAISEKLDTGELFF. The CDR3 DNA reads TGTGCCATCAGTGAGAAACTAGACACCGGGGAGCTGTTTTTT. The V gene is TRBV10-3, the J gene TRBJ2-2; D possibly corresponds to TRBD2 (5 bases). Trimming removed 2 bases at V and 3 bases at J, with 7 bases between. CDR3 length: 14 residues. Per the germline V gene, CDR1 is ENHRY and CDR2 is SYGVKD.

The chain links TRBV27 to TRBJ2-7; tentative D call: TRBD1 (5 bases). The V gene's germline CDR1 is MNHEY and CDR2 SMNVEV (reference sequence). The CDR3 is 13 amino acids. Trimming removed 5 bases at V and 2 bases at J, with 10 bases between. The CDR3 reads CASSTGPAYEQYF. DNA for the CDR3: TGTGCCAGCAGTACAGGACCAGCCTACGAGCAGTACTTC.

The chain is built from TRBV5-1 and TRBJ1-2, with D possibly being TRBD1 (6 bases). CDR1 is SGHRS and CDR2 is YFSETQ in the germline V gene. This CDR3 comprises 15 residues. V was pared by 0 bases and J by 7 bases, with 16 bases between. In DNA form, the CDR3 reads TGCGCCAGCAGCTTGGTGACAGGCCCTAATCTTGGCTACACCTTC. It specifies CASSLVTGPNLGYTF.

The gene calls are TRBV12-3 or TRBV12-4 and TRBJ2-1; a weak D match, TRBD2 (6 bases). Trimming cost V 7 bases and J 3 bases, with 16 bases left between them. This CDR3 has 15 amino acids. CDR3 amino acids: CASTWAEGSYNEQFF. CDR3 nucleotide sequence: TGTGCCAGCACTTGGGCGGAGGGCAGCTACAATGAGCAGTTCTTC.

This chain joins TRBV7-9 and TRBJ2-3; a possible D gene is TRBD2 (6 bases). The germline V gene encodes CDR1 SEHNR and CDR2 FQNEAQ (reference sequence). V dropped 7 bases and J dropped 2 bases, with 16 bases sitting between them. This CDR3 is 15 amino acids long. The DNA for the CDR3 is TGTGCCAGCATCCCGGGAGCGACAGACACAGATACGCAGTATTTT. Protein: CASIPGATDTDTQYF.

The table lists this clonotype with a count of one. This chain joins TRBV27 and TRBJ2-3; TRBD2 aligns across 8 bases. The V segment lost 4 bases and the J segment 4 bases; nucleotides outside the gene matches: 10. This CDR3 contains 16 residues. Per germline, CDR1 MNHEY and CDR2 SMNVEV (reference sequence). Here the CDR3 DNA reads TGTGCCAGCAGTTCCCGCAGCGGGAGTTGGTCAGATACGCAGTATTTT. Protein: CASSSRSGSWSDTQYF.

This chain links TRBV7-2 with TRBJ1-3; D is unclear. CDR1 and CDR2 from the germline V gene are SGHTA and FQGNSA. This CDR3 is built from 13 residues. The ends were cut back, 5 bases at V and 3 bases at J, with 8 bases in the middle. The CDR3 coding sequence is TGTGCCAGCAGCAGGGCTCTTGGAAACACCATATATTTT. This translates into CASSRALGNTIYF. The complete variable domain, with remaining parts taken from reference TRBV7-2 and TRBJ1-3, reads GAGVSQSPSNKVTEKGKDVELRCDPISGHTALYWYRQSLGQGLEFLIYFQGNSAPDKSGLPSDRFSAERTGGSVSTLTIQRTQQEDSAVYLCASSRALGNTIYFGEGSWLTVV.

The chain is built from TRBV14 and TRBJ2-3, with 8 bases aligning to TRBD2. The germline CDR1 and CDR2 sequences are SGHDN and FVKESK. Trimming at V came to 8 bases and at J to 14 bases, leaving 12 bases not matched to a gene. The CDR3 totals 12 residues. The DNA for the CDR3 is TGTGCCAGCGATTCCGTAGCGGGACACCCGTATTTT. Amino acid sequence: CASDSVAGHPYF. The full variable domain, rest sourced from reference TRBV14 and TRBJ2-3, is EAGVTQFPSHSVIEKGQTVTLRCDPISGHDNLYWYRRVMGKEIKFLLHFVKESKQDESGMPNNRFLAERTGGTYSTLKVQPAELEDSGVYFCASDSVAGHPYFGPGTRLTVL.

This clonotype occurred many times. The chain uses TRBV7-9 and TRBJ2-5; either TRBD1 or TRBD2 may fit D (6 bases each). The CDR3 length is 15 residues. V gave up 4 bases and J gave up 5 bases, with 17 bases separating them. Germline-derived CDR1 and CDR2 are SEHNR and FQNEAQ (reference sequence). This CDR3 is CASSSEGGSEETQYF. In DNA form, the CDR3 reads TGTGCCAGCAGCTCCGAGGGGGGATCGGAGGAGACCCAGTACTTC.

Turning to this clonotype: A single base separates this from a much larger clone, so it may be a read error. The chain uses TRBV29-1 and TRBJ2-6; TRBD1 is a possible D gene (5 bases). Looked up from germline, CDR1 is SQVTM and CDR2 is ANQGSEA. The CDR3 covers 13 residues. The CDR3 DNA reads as TGCAGCGTTCGAGCGTCTGGGGCCAACGTCCCGACTTTC. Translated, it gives CSVRASGANVPTF.

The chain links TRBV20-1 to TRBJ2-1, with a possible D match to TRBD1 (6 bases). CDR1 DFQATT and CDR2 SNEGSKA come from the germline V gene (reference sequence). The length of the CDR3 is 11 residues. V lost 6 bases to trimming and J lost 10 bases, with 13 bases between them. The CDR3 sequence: CSAGQRREQFF. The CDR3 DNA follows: TGCAGTGCAGGACAGAGGCGGGAGCAGTTCTTC.

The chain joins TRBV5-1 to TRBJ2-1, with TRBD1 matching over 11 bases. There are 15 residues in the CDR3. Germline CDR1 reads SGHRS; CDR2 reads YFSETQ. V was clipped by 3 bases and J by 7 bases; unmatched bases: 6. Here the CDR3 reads CASSWRTGGLNEQFF. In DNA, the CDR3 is TGCGCCAGCAGCTGGCGGACAGGGGGCTTGAATGAGCAGTTCTTC.

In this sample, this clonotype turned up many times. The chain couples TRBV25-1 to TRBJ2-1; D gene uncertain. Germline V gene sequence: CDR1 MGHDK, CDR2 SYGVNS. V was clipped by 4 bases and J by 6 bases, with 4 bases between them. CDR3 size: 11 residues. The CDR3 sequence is CASSGSNEQFF. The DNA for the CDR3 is TGTGCCAGCAGTGGGTCCAATGAGCAGTTCTTC.

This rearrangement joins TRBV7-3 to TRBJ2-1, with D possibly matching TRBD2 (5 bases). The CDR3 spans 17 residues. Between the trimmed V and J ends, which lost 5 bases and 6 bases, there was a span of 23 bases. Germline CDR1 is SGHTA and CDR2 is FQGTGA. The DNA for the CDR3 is TGTGCCAGCAGCCCAGGAGGCGTAGGACGCCTCGGCAATGAGCAGTTCTTC. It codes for CASSPGGVGRLGNEQFF.

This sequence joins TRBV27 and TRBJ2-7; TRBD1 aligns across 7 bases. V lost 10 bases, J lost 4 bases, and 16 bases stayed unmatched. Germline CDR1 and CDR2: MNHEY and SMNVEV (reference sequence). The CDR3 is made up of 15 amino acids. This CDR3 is CATPEPAQGWYEQYF. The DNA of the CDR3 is TGTGCCACACCAGAGCCCGCACAGGGGTGGTACGAGCAGTACTTC.

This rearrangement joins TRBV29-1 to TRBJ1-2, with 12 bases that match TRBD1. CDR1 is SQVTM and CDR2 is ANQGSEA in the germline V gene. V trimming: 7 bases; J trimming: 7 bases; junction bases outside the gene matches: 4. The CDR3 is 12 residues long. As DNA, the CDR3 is TGCAGCGCGGGACAGGGGGCGACTGGCTACACCTTC. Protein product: CSAGQGATGYTF.

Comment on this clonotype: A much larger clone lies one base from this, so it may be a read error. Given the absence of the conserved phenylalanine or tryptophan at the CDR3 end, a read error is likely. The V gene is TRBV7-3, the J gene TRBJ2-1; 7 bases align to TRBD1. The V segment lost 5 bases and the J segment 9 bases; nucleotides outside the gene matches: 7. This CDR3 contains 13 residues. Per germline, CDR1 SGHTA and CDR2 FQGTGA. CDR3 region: CASSKTGQGEQFI. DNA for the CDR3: TGTGCCAGCAGCAAGACAGGGCAGGGTGAGCAGTTCATC.

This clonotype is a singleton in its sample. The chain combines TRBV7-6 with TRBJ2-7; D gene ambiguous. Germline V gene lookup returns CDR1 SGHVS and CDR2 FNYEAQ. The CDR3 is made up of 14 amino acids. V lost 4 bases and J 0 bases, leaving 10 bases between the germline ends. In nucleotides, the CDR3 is TGTGCCAGCAGCTGGAGCAGGAGCTCCTACGAGCAGTACTTC. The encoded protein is CASSWSRSSYEQYF.

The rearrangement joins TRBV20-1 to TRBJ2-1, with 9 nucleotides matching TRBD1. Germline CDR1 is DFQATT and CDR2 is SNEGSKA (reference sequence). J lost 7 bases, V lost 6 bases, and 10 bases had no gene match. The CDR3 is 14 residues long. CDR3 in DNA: TGCAGTGCCAACCGGGACAGGGTCCTGAATGAGCAGTTCTTC. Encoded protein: CSANRDRVLNEQFF.

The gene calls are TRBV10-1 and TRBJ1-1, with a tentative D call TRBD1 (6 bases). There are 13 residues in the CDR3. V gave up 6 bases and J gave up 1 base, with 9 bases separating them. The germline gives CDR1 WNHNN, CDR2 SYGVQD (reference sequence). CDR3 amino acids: CASRPGQNTEAFF. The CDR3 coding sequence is TGCGCCAGCAGACCGGGACAGAACACTGAAGCTTTCTTT.

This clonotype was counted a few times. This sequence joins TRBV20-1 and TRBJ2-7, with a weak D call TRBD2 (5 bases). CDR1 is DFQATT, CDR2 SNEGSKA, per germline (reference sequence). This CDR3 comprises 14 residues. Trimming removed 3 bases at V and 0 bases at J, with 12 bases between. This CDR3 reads CSASRGFSSYEQYF. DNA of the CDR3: TGCAGTGCTAGCCGGGGTTTTAGCTCCTACGAGCAGTACTTC.